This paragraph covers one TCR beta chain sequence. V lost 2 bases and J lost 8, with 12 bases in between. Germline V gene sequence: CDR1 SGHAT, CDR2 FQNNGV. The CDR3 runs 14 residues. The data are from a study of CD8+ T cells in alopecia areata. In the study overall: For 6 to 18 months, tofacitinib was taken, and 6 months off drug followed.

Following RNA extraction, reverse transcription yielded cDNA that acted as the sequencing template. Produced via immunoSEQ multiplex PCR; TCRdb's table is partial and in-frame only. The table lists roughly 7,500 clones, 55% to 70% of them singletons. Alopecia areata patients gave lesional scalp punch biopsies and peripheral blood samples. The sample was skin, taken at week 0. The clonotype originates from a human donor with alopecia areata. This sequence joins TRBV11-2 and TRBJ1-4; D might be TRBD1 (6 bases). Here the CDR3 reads CASSLINREEKLFF. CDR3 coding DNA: TGTGCCAGCAGCTTAATTAACAGGGAGGAAAAACTGTTTTTT.